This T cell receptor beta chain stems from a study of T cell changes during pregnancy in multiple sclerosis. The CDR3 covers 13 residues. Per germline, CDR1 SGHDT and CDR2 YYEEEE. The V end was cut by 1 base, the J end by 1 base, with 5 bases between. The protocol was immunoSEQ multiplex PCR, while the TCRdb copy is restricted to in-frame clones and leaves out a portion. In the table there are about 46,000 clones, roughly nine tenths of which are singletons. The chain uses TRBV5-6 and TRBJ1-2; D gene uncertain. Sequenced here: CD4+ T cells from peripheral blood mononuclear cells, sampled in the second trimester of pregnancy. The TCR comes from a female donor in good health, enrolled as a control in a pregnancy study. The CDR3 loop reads CASSLNINYGYTF. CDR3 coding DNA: TGTGCCAGCAGCTTGAATATTAACTATGGCTACACCTTC.